One sample yielded the 11 T cell receptor beta chains listed below, sequenced in a study of blood T cell repertoires in COVID-19. Repertoires were generated with immunoSEQ multiplex PCR, while TCRdb's copy carries only in-frame clones and drops some. The sample contains about 98,000 clones, roughly 87% of which appear only once. Source material: peripheral blood. The receptors come from a woman aged 45-65 years with COVID-19, enrolled during active disease.

This chain connects TRBV7-9 to TRBJ1-2, with 7 bases lining up with TRBD1. CDR1 SEHNR and CDR2 FQNEAQ come from the germline V gene (reference sequence). The J segment lost 6 bases and the V segment lost 2 bases, leaving 9 bases of the junction unmatched. This CDR3 is 15 amino acids long. CDR3 loop: CASSLMATTGNGYTF. CDR3 nucleotide sequence: TGTGCCAGCAGCTTAATGGCCACGACAGGGAATGGCTACACCTTC.

The chain recombines TRBV14 with TRBJ2-5; 9 nucleotides agree with TRBD1. The CDR3 is made up of 15 amino acids. Germline CDR1 and CDR2: SGHDN and FVKESK. V shed 1 base, J shed 13 bases, and the junction held 13 bases outside the gene matches. In DNA, the CDR3 is TGTGCCAGCAGCCAAGGAGGGACAGGGAGCCCCTCCCCGTACTTC. Translating it yields CASSQGGTGSPSPYF.

This chain links TRBV28 with TRBJ2-3; 7 nucleotides match TRBD2. From germline, CDR1 is MDHEN and CDR2 SYDVKM. With 10 bases clipped from V and 4 bases from J, the junction kept 14 bases outside the gene matches. This CDR3 has 15 residues. This CDR3 reads CAIRSGGSGPDTQYF. CDR3 DNA: TGTGCCATACGGTCGGGAGGCTCGGGCCCAGATACGCAGTATTTT. The full variable domain, its missing parts supplied by reference TRBV28 and TRBJ2-3, is DVKVTQSSRYLVKRTGEKVFLECVQDMDHENMFWYRQDPGLGLRLIYFSYDVKMKEKGDIPEGYSVSREKKERFSLILESASTNQTSMYLCAIRSGGSGPDTQYFGPGTRLTVL.

The gene calls are TRBV5-1 and TRBJ2-7; D perhaps matches TRBD1 (6 bases). Trimming pared 0 bases from V and 3 bases from J, leaving 10 bases between. Germline-derived CDR1 and CDR2 are SGHRS and YFSETQ. The CDR3 sequence is 14 residues long. This CDR3 is CASSLAQGIYEQYF. The CDR3 DNA sequence: TGCGCCAGCAGCTTGGCTCAGGGGATCTACGAGCAGTACTTC.

The rearrangement uses TRBV4-1 and TRBJ2-2, with TRBD2 matching over 8 bases. From germline, CDR1 is MGHRA and CDR2 YSYEKL. The CDR3 has 17 residues. Trimming cost V 1 base and J 6 bases; bases outside gene matches: 10. CDR3 sequence (DNA): TGCGCCAGCAGCCAAGTTTCTCGGGGGGGCAGGCCCGGGGAGCTGTTTTTT. Protein product: CASSQVSRGGRPGELFF.

This clone was detected only once. The chain combines TRBV6-1 with TRBJ1-5; D remains unclear. CDR1 and CDR2 (germline): MNHNS, SASEGT. This CDR3 comprises 15 residues. V was clipped by 2 bases and J by 0 bases, with 8 bases between them. CDR3 sequence: CASSEFSYSNQPQHF. CDR3 bases: TGTGCCAGCAGTGAATTTAGCTATAGCAATCAGCCCCAGCATTTT.

By frequency in the sample, this clone is large. The J gene is TRBJ1-1, the V gene TRBV18, with D hard to call. V was shortened by 5 bases and J by 6 bases, with 10 bases between the two germline ends. CDR3 length equals 12 residues. Germline CDR1 and CDR2: KGHSH and LQKENI. The CDR3 is CASSADTAEAFF. The DNA of the CDR3 is TGTGCCAGCTCAGCTGACACCGCTGAAGCTTTCTTT.

The J gene is TRBJ2-5, the V gene TRBV3-1 (or the pseudogene TRBV3-2); 12 bases align to TRBD2. This CDR3 is built from 15 residues. The trim removed 6 bases at V and 5 bases at J, leaving 7 bases unmatched. Germline CDR1 reads LGHDT; CDR2 reads YNNKEL (reference sequence). CDR3 sequence: CASRPSGGARETQYF. CDR3 nucleotide sequence: TGTGCCAGCAGGCCTAGCGGGGGGGCGCGGGAGACCCAGTACTTC.

The chain employs TRBV5-1 and TRBJ2-2, with 9 bases matching TRBD1. Germline trimming cut 3 bases from V and 4 bases from J; bases unmatched to any gene: 1. The length of the CDR3 is 14 residues. Per the germline V gene, CDR1 is SGHRS and CDR2 is YFSETQ. CDR3 protein: CASSWGQGTGELFF. The CDR3, as DNA: TGCGCCAGCAGCTGGGGACAGGGCACCGGGGAGCTGTTTTTT.

This chain uses TRBV5-1 with TRBJ1-1, with D possibly matching TRBD1 (5 bases). V was clipped by 0 bases and J by 6 bases, with 9 bases between them. Germline CDR1 SGHRS, CDR2 YFSETQ. The CDR3 extends over 13 amino acids. The CDR3 here is CASSLAGLSEAFF. The CDR3 DNA reads TGCGCCAGCAGCTTGGCAGGGCTGTCTGAAGCTTTCTTT.

This rearrangement joins TRBV30 to TRBJ2-5, with 13 positions matching TRBD2. The CDR3 is 14 residues long. After removal of 3 bases from V and 7 bases from J, the junction contained 5 bases not matched to a gene. Germline V CDR1 and CDR2: GTSNPN, SVGIG (reference sequence). The CDR3 is CAWRTSGGVGTQYF. CDR3 DNA: TGTGCCTGGAGAACTAGCGGGGGGGTCGGGACCCAGTACTTC.